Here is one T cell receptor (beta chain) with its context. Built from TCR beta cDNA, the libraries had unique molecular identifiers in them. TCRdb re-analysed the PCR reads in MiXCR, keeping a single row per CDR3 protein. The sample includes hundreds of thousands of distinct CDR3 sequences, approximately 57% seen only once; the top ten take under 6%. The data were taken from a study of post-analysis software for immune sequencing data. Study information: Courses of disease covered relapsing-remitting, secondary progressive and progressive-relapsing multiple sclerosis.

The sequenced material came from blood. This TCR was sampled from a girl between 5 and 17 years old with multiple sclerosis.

The CDR3 DNA reads TGTGCCAGCAGTTTATCCTTCGGGACAGGGGCCTTCACAGATACGCAGTATTTT. As protein: CASSLSFGTGAFTDTQYF. V gene TRBV27 combines with J gene TRBJ2-3; 10 nucleotides match TRBD1. Looked up from germline, CDR1 is MNHEY and CDR2 is SMNVEV (reference sequence). V trimming: 0 bases; J trimming: 2 bases; junction bases outside the gene matches: 8. This CDR3 region has 18 residues.